These T cell receptor beta chains were read from a single sample in a study of cytomegalovirus exposure and HLA in healthy donors. Sequencing was performed with immunoSEQ multiplex PCR; in TCRdb, only in-frame clones are kept and a portion is missing. The sample shows about 240,000 clones, around 80% of them seen only once. The material sequenced was PBMCs. The receptors originated from a woman aged 40-49 years in good health and CMV-seropositive. Each CDR3 is given with its conserved first and last residue. D genes are given only for firm matches. Size values are once, few and many counts, or a class for expanded clones, and some rows have none.

>TRBJ2-3|TRBV6-4|.|.
TGTGCCAGCAGACAGTCTTTTCGCACAGATACGCAGTATTTT
CASRQSFRTDTQYF
>TRBJ2-7|TRBV30|TRBD1|.
TGTGCCTGGAGTGACGGGACAGCGCACGAGCAGTACTTC
CAWSDGTAHEQYF
>TRBJ1-2|TRBV7-2|TRBD1|once
TGTGCCAGCACCTTGGGGGGGACAGGGGGCCAAGGCTACACCTTC
CASTLGGTGGQGYTF
>TRBJ2-7|TRBV7-2|TRBD1|.
TGTGCCAGCAGCCCCTCCGGGACAGGGGACGAGCAGTACTTC
CASSPSGTGDEQYF
>TRBJ1-2|TRBV29-1|TRBD1|.
TGCAGCGTTGTGGCAGGGGGCTATGGCTACACCTTC
CSVVAGGYGYTF
>TRBJ1-5|TRBV4-2|TRBD1|.
TGTGCCAGCAGCCAAGTCGGACAGGGTGAGAATCAGCCCCAGCATTTT
CASSQVGQGENQPQHF
>TRBJ2-1|TRBV2|.|.
TGTGCCAGCAGTGAAGAGTCCCAGTCCTACAATGAGCAGTTCTTC
CASSEESQSYNEQFF
>TRBJ1-5|TRBV10-3|.|.
TGTGCCATCAGTGTCGGCAGCCCGGGTCAGCCCCAGCATTTT
CAISVGSPGQPQHF
>TRBJ1-3|TRBV2|.|.
TGTGCCAGCAGTTCTCAAGGGGCTAAGGCTGGAAACACCATATATTTT
CASSSQGAKAGNTIYF
>TRBJ2-1|TRBV4-1|TRBD2|once
TGCGCCAGCAGCCAAGGTTGGTTGCGGGAGATGGGGAATGAGCAGTTCTTC
CASSQGWLREMGNEQFF
>TRBJ1-1|TRBV9|TRBD1|few
TGTGCCAGCAGCAATGGACAGGCGTCTGAAGCTTTCTTT
CASSNGQASEAFF
>TRBJ1-5|TRBV7-9|TRBD1|.
TGTTCCAGCAGCCAGGACAGGGCCCCTCAGCCCCAGCATTTT
CSSSQDRAPQPQHF
>TRBJ2-1|TRBV13|TRBD2|.
TGTGCCAGCAGCTTAGTTGGGGCTAGCGGGATGATCAATGAGCAGTTCTTC
CASSLVGASGMINEQFF
>TRBJ2-7|TRBV6-5|TRBD2|.
TGTGCCAGCAGTTACTCCTTAGCGGGGGGTTCCTACGAGCAGTACTTC
CASSYSLAGGSYEQYF
>TRBJ1-6|TRBV28|.|.
TGTGCCAGCAACCAAGGGGGTTCTGATTCACCCCTCCACTTT
CASNQGGSDSPLHF
>TRBJ1-5|TRBV18|TRBD1|.
TGTGCCAGCTCACCTAGGGACAGGGAGGTTCAGCCCCAGCATTTT
CASSPRDREVQPQHF
>TRBJ1-5|TRBV23-1|.|few
TGCGCCAGCAGTCAATCGGCAGGGGAGTGTCAGCCCCAGCATTTT
CASSQSAGECQPQHF
>TRBJ2-1|TRBV7-8|TRBD2|.
TGTGCCAGCAGCGGGGGATGGGGGGGAGGCAATGAGCAGTTCTTC
CASSGGWGGGNEQFF
>TRBJ1-2|TRBV6-1|.|.
TGTGCCAGCAGAGAGGGGGAAATCTATGGCTACACCTTC
CASREGEIYGYTF
>TRBJ2-7|TRBV11-3|.|.
TGTGCCAGCAGGGCAACCGGGGAGCAGTACTTC
CASRATGEQYF
>TRBJ2-3|TRBV5-8|TRBD2|.
TGTGCCAGCAGCTTGGGACTAGCGGGGGGCACAGATACGCAGTATTTT
CASSLGLAGGTDTQYF
>TRBJ2-1|TRBV7-9|TRBD2|.
TGTGCCAGCAGCTTACTAGGGGGCGGGAGGGTTTACAATGAGCAGTTCTTC
CASSLLGGGRVYNEQFF
>TRBJ1-2|TRBV5-1|TRBD1|.
TGCGCCAGCAGCTTGACAGGGGAAGTCTATGGCTACACCTTC
CASSLTGEVYGYTF
>TRBJ1-2|TRBV6-1|.|.
TGTGCCAGCAGTGAAGTAGACTATGGCTACACCTTC
CASSEVDYGYTF
>TRBJ2-7|TRBV6-5|.|.
TGTGCCAGCAGTTACGCCGGGACACCCTACGAGCAGTACTTC
CASSYAGTPYEQYF